This T cell receptor (beta chain) was observed in a study of Tregs in tolerant kidney transplant recipients. Findings and limits, study-wide: Few patients were studied, so findings need validation in larger groups. Biological reproducibility was not directly addressed in this study.

The sample holds one count of this clone. What it recognizes is unknown. Sequenced by immunoSEQ multiplex PCR; TCRdb stores in-frame clones only, minus some. The table includes under 20,000 clones, roughly four fifths detected once. CD4+CD25+CD127- Tregs, CD4+CD25- non-Tregs, CD4 and CD8 cells were sorted. The CDR3 has 13 residues. Trimming at V came to 4 bases and at J to 5 bases, leaving 4 bases not matched to a gene. Germline CDR1 SGHRS, CDR2 YFSETQ. The TCR comes from a human donor in good health. The chain carries TRBV5-1 and TRBJ2-5; 8 nucleotides match TRBD2. Sequenced sample: Tregs from blood. The DNA for the CDR3 is TGCGCCAGCAGCACCGGGACTAGGGAGACCCAGTACTTC. It yields the protein CASSTGTRETQYF.